Below are 23 T cell receptor beta chains sequenced from a single sample in a study of blood T cell repertoires in COVID-19. Clones were read by immunoSEQ multiplex PCR, and TCRdb kept only the in-frame ones, dropping some. The sample lists approximately 98,000 clones; 82% were seen once. The sequenced sample consisted of peripheral blood. Every receptor here comes from an elderly man with acute or convalescent COVID-19.

V and J are TRBV7-8 and TRBJ1-2; D gene uncertain. Trimming stripped 0 bases from V and 6 bases from J, with 8 bases between. The CDR3 contains 13 residues. Germline values: CDR1 SGHVS, CDR2 FQNEAQ. CDR3 sequence (DNA): TGTGCCAGCAGCTTAGCACCAACAGATGGCTACACCTTC. Its translation is CASSLAPTDGYTF.

This chain uses TRBV14 with TRBJ1-5; possibly TRBD1 for D (5 bases). The CDR3 is 13 amino acids. Looked up from germline, CDR1 is SGHDN and CDR2 is FVKESK. V gave up 5 bases and J gave up 7 bases, with 12 bases separating them. CDR3 DNA sequence: TGTGCCAGCAGCTCAGGGATAGGACAGCCCCAGCATTTT. Its protein is CASSSGIGQPQHF.

The chain is built from TRBV5-1 and TRBJ2-5; the match to TRBD1 covers 7 bases. Germline V gene data show CDR1 as SGHRS and CDR2 as YFSETQ. V dropped 1 base and J dropped 5; count of bases not matched to a gene: 2. This CDR3 has 13 amino acids. The CDR3 nucleotides are TGCGCCAGCAGCTTGAAAGGGGGCGAGACCCAGTACTTC. Translated, it gives CASSLKGGETQYF.

The rearrangement uses TRBV27 and TRBJ2-3; 10 bases are a match to TRBD2. Germline V gene sequence: CDR1 MNHEY, CDR2 SMNVEV (reference sequence). V was clipped by 5 bases and J by 6 bases; unmatched bases: 5. The CDR3 covers 14 residues. This CDR3 is CASSTSGRVDTQYF. The CDR3 DNA reads TGTGCCAGCAGTACCAGCGGGAGGGTGGATACGCAGTATTTT.

This chain joins TRBV6-5 and TRBJ2-7; 7 nucleotides line up with TRBD2. V gave up 6 bases and J gave up 6 bases; unmatched junction bases: 8. The germline gives CDR1 MNHEY, CDR2 SVGAGI. CDR3 size: 13 residues. The chain's CDR3 is CASRVGGSREQYF. CDR3 sequence (DNA): TGTGCCAGCAGGGTGGGAGGGAGCCGCGAGCAGTACTTC.

The chain uses TRBV29-1 and TRBJ1-2, with TRBD1 matching over 8 bases. The CDR3 extends over 12 amino acids. The germline CDR1 and CDR2 sequences are SQVTM and ANQGSEA. Trimming at V came to 4 bases and at J to 7 bases, leaving 5 bases not matched to a gene. The CDR3 nucleotides are TGCAGCGTTGGCCAGGGGGCATCTGGCTACACCTTC. Its translation is CSVGQGASGYTF.

The rearrangement uses TRBV6-2 or TRBV6-3 and TRBJ2-3; 13 bases are shared with TRBD2. The CDR3 extends over 17 amino acids. V lost 2 bases, J lost 1 base, and 3 bases stayed unmatched. Germline-derived CDR1 and CDR2 are MNHEY and SVGEGT. The CDR3, as DNA: TGTGCCAGCAGTTACACGACTAGCGGGGGGCGCACAGATACGCAGTATTTT. It encodes CASSYTTSGGRTDTQYF.

The chain combines TRBV27 with TRBJ2-7, with 11 bases fitting TRBD2. The CDR3 covers 16 residues. The germline gives CDR1 MNHEY, CDR2 SMNVEV (reference sequence). The junction had 9 bases not matched to a gene; V was cut back by 8 bases and J by 0 bases. Here the CDR3 DNA reads TGTGCCAGCCGGCTAGCGGGAGGCCTAAGCTCCTACGAGCAGTACTTC. Translation gives CASRLAGGLSSYEQYF.

The chain combines TRBV27 with TRBJ1-6; the match to TRBD1 covers 10 bases. The V gene's germline CDR1 is MNHEY and CDR2 SMNVEV (reference sequence). This CDR3 spans 17 amino acids. The trim removed 3 bases at V and 1 base at J, leaving 3 bases unmatched. CDR3 nucleotide sequence: TGTGCCAGCAGTTTTTTGGGACAGGGGTCCTATAATTCACCCCTCCACTTT. It translates to CASSFLGQGSYNSPLHF.

This sequence joins TRBV10-3 and TRBJ1-2, with D possibly matching TRBD1 (6 bases). Germline CDR1 ENHRY, CDR2 SYGVKD. The V end was cut by 0 bases, the J end by 5 bases, with 10 bases between. This CDR3 contains 14 residues. The CDR3 spells CAISESTGWYGYTF. The DNA for the CDR3 is TGTGCCATCAGTGAGTCCACAGGGTGGTATGGCTACACCTTC.

CDR3 in amino acids: CARGGLAGISSYEQYF. CDR3 DNA: TGTGCCAGAGGGGGACTAGCGGGTATAAGCTCCTACGAGCAGTACTTC. The chain carries TRBV2 and TRBJ2-7; 12 bases map to TRBD2. Trimming at V came to 9 bases and at J to 0 bases, leaving 9 bases not matched to a gene. The CDR3 is made up of 16 amino acids. CDR1 and CDR2 from the germline V gene are SNHLY and FYNNEI.

The V and J genes are TRBV7-2 and TRBJ1-2, with 9 bases matching TRBD1. V shed 1 base and J 5 bases; nucleotides not matched to a gene: 8. Germline loops: CDR1 SGHTA, CDR2 FQGNSA. The CDR3 length is 16 residues. CDR3: CASSLGPATGGYGYTF. In nucleotides, the CDR3 is TGTGCCAGCAGCTTAGGGCCCGCGACAGGGGGGTATGGCTACACCTTC. The variable domain in full, with the rest retrieved from reference TRBV7-2 and TRBJ1-2, is GAGVSQSPSNKVTEKGKDVELRCDPISGHTALYWYRQSLGQGLEFLIYFQGNSAPDKSGLPSDRFSAERTGGSVSTLTIQRTQQEDSAVYLCASSLGPATGGYGYTFGSGTRLTVV.

This clone was seen more than once but under ten times. This chain links TRBV28 with TRBJ2-7, with D possibly matching TRBD1 (6 bases). CDR1 MDHEN and CDR2 SYDVKM come from the germline V gene. V was clipped by 6 bases and J by 3 bases, with 12 bases between them. The CDR3 consists of 13 residues. CDR3 residues: CASSFGQFYEQYF. The CDR3 DNA follows: TGTGCCAGCAGCTTTGGACAGTTCTACGAGCAGTACTTC.

The gene calls are TRBV7-2 and TRBJ1-2; tentatively, D is TRBD1 (5 bases). The CDR3 has 15 amino acids. Germline V lookup: CDR1 SGHTA, CDR2 FQGNSA. The V end lost 0 bases, the J end lost 0 bases, and 8 bases lay between the germline ends. The CDR3 spells CASSLARAANYGYTF. CDR3 sequence (DNA): TGTGCCAGCAGCTTAGCCAGGGCAGCTAACTATGGCTACACCTTC.

The sample holds many counts of this clone. The gene calls are TRBV19 and TRBJ2-7; D remains ambiguous. CDR1 LNHDA and CDR2 SQIVND come from the germline V gene (reference sequence). V lost 0 bases and J lost 2, with 8 bases in between. The CDR3 loop spans 14 amino acids. CDR3 sequence reads: CASSIDWLAYEQYF. The CDR3 DNA is TGTGCCAGTAGTATAGATTGGCTCGCCTACGAGCAGTACTTC.

The V call is TRBV6-2 or TRBV6-3, the J call TRBJ2-3; TRBD2 aligns across 7 bases. V shed 5 bases, J shed 2 bases, and the junction held 10 bases outside the gene matches. CDR1 is MNHEY and CDR2 is SVGEGT in the germline V gene. The CDR3 is 16 residues long. CDR3 amino acids: CASSQPLAVNTDTQYF. The CDR3 DNA follows: TGTGCCAGCAGTCAACCGCTAGCGGTGAACACAGATACGCAGTATTTT.

This clone was observed a single time. The gene calls are TRBV3-1 (or the pseudogene TRBV3-2) and TRBJ2-6; no reliable D call. The CDR3 spans 15 residues. Germline V lookup: CDR1 LGHDT, CDR2 YNNKEL (reference sequence). Trimming took 3 bases from V and 1 from J, leaving 7 bases between them. This CDR3 is CASSHYSSGANVLTF. The DNA of the CDR3 is TGTGCCAGCAGCCACTACAGTTCTGGGGCCAACGTCCTGACTTTC.

This clone appeared a few times. The J gene is TRBJ2-1, the V gene TRBV12-3 or TRBV12-4, with D perhaps matching TRBD1 (6 bases). The CDR3 length is 12 residues. Trimming shortened V by 10 bases and J by 7 bases, and 14 bases separated the two germline ends. In DNA, the CDR3 is TGTGCCATCTCTAAAGGGGGAAATGAGCAGTTCTTC. It translates to CAISKGGNEQFF.

The chain has TRBV18 and TRBJ2-4; D unresolved. The germline V and J ends were trimmed by 0 bases and 0 bases, with 3 bases remaining between them. Per the germline V gene, CDR1 is KGHSH and CDR2 is LQKENI. The CDR3 extends over 14 amino acids. CDR3 loop: CASSPPAAKNIQYF. For the CDR3, the DNA is TGTGCCAGCTCACCACCGGCAGCCAAAAACATTCAGTACTTC.

The chain links TRBV9 to TRBJ2-1; 8 positions agree with TRBD1. The CDR3 loop spans 14 amino acids. Germline CDR1 reads SGDLS; CDR2 reads YYNGEE. Unmatched junction bases numbered 9, after V lost 5 bases and J lost 8 bases. CDR3 protein: CASSAWDRWDEQFF. CDR3 in DNA: TGTGCCAGCAGTGCTTGGGACAGGTGGGATGAGCAGTTCTTC.

The chain combines TRBV11-2 with TRBJ1-2; D is unresolved. Looked up from germline, CDR1 is SGHAT and CDR2 is FQNNGV. Trimming pared 3 bases from V and 1 base from J, leaving 6 bases between. The length of the CDR3 is 13 residues. The CDR3 is CASSLQVNYGYTF. The CDR3 DNA reads TGTGCCAGCAGCTTGCAGGTTAACTATGGCTACACCTTC.

CDR3 amino acids: CAWSLGQGKRETQYF. The CDR3 region has the DNA TGTGCCTGGAGTTTAGGGCAGGGTAAGAGGGAGACCCAGTACTTC. J is TRBJ2-5 and V is TRBV30; maybe TRBD1 (5 bases). This CDR3 spans 15 amino acids. CDR1 is GTSNPN, CDR2 SVGIG, per germline (reference sequence). Trimming stripped 2 bases from V and 5 bases from J, with 18 bases between.

As DNA, the CDR3 is TGCGCCAGCACTCAGGGGGCTCGCGGGGAGCTGTTTTTT. This gives the protein CASTQGARGELFF. This chain links TRBV10-1 with TRBJ2-2; 8 bases are shared with TRBD1. Trimming cost V 7 bases and J 7 bases; bases outside gene matches: 5. Germline-derived CDR1 and CDR2 are WNHNN and SYGVQD (reference sequence). CDR3 length equals 13 residues.